This is a list of T cell receptor beta chains from one sample in a study of blood T cell repertoires in COVID-19. Measured with immunoSEQ multiplex PCR; TCRdb has only the in-frame clones, and not every one. The sample contains 400,000 or so clones, about nine tenths of which appear only once. Sample: PBMCs or T cells enriched from blood (not recorded which). The source of these receptors is a man between 18 and 35 years old who had recovered from COVID-19. CDR3s include the opening cysteine and the closing phenylalanine or tryptophan. The D gene is left open where the match is weak. Clone size is given for some rows only: seen once, a few or many times, or a class if the clone is expanded.

>.|TRBV5-1|TRBD2|TRBJ2-1
TGCGCCAGCAGGTTGGGACTAGCGGGGCCTAGCTCCTACAATGAGCAGTTCTTC
CASRLGLAGPSSYNEQFF
>.|TRBV21-1|.|TRBJ1-2
TGTGCCAGCAGCAAGTCCGGGAGGGTCGATGGCTACACCTTC
CASSKSGRVDGYTF
>.|TRBV11-2|.|TRBJ2-1
TGTGCCAGCAGCTTCGGAGGGCTCATGGATGAGCAGTTCTTC
CASSFGGLMDEQFF
>.|TRBV14|.|TRBJ1-4
TGTGCCAGCAGCCCCCTAGAGCAGGGCCCGGCGGGGGAAAAACTGTTTTTT
CASSPLEQGPAGEKLFF
>once|TRBV12-3/TRBV12-4|.|TRBJ2-5
TGTGCCAGCAGTGCCGAACAGGGAACGACCCAGTACTTC
CASSAEQGTTQYF
>.|TRBV3-1/TRBV3-2|.|TRBJ1-1
TGTGCCAGCAGCCCTACCGGGACAAAGAACACTGAAGCTTTCTTT
CASSPTGTKNTEAFF
>.|TRBV5-4|.|TRBJ2-3
TGTGCCAGCAGCTCAATCGCTTCCTTTGGGGCAGGAACGCAGTATTTT
CASSSIASFGAGTQYF
>.|TRBV7-9|.|TRBJ2-7
TGTGCCAGCAGCTTAAGCGGGCTTAACTCCTACGAGCAGTACTTC
CASSLSGLNSYEQYF
>.|TRBV30|.|TRBJ2-1
TGTGCCTGGAAAGGACAGGGTTTAGCGGGAGCCCTACTAGAGCAGTTCTTC
CAWKGQGLAGALLEQFF
>.|TRBV3-1/TRBV3-2|TRBD1|TRBJ2-4
TGTGCCAGCAGCCAGGGGACAGGGCGAATAAACATTCAGTACTTC
CASSQGTGRINIQYF